Detailed here is one T cell receptor beta chain. Its antigen is not known. This specimen comes from a study of PD-1 blockade in classical Hodgkin lymphoma. At the level of the study: The study gave patients nivolumab 3 mg/kg intravenously every 2 weeks.

The time point denotes: cycle 4 day 1 (C4D1), after five to seven weeks of nivolumab. The patients all showed relapse after autologous stem cell transplantation, while their brentuximab vedotin exposure varied. Patients had relapsed/refractory classical Hodgkin lymphoma with complete response, partial response or progressive disease as best response. Study observations and caveats: By C4D1 there was a significant rise in CD4+ TCR diversity but not in CD8+ TCR diversity.

V was shortened by 2 bases and J by 1 base, with 17 bases between the two germline ends. The germline gives CDR1 SGHNT, CDR2 YENEEA. There are 18 residues in the CDR3. Assay: immunoSEQ multiplex PCR; the TCRdb copy retains only in-frame clones and omits some. The repertoire holds 20,000 or so clones, with around 81% as singletons. The receptor was derived from a human donor with classical Hodgkin lymphoma. The sequences come from peripheral blood mononuclear cells (PBMCs), collected before the fourth cycle of nivolumab. The chain recombines TRBV11-3 with TRBJ2-2; TRBD1 or TRBD2 may be the D gene (6 bases each). The CDR3 DNA sequence: TGTGCCAGCAGCTTAAATTGGTTTAAGGGGGGGAACACCGGGGAGCTGTTTTTT. Encoded protein: CASSLNWFKGGNTGELFF.